A single sample is the source of the 18 T cell receptor beta chains below, sequenced in a study of blood T cell repertoires in COVID-19. The data were produced by immunoSEQ multiplex PCR, yet TCRdb's version contains in-frame clones alone and is incomplete. The repertoire holds hundreds of thousands of clones, with 80% to 90% as singletons. Specimen: PBMCs or T cells enriched from blood (not recorded which). Receptors originate from a young man who had recovered from COVID-19.

This chain links TRBV4-1 with TRBJ1-1, with D possibly TRBD1 on 5 matching bases. The CDR3 contains 15 residues. Germline assignment: CDR1 MGHRA and CDR2 YSYEKL. V was cut by 4 bases and J by 2 bases, with 14 bases left in between. CDR3 region: CASSPLGLKNTEAFF. CDR3 DNA sequence: TGCGCCAGCAGCCCCCTGGGACTGAAAAACACTGAAGCTTTCTTT.

The J gene is TRBJ2-5, the V gene TRBV6-5; 7 nucleotides align to TRBD2. Germline CDR1 MNHEY, CDR2 SVGAGI. There are 14 residues in the CDR3. V trimming: 9 bases; J trimming: 5 bases; junction bases outside the gene matches: 12. In DNA form, the CDR3 reads TGTGCCAGTGGAAAGCGGGGTTGGGGTGAGACCCAGTACTTC. It specifies CASGKRGWGETQYF.

The genes are TRBV5-1 and TRBJ2-2, with 7 nucleotides matching TRBD1. CDR1 is SGHRS, CDR2 YFSETQ, per germline. This CDR3 region has 15 residues. Germline trimming cut 0 bases from V and 2 bases from J; bases unmatched to any gene: 1. The CDR3 coding sequence is TGCGCCAGCAGCTTGGACAGGGGAAACACCGGGGAGCTGTTTTTT. Translation: CASSLDRGNTGELFF.

A single count supports this clone. The chain recombines TRBV3-1 (or the pseudogene TRBV3-2) with TRBJ2-3, with 11 bases matching TRBD2. The CDR3 spans 19 residues. Germline CDR1 reads LGHDT; CDR2 reads YNNKEL (reference sequence). V lost 1 base to trimming and J lost 4 bases; unmatched junction nucleotides: 13. This CDR3 reads CASSQVGRTSGGLADTQYF. The CDR3 bases are TGTGCCAGCAGCCAAGTAGGTCGAACTAGCGGGGGTTTAGCAGATACGCAGTATTTT.

The chain employs TRBV5-4 and TRBJ2-2, with TRBD1 matching 9 bases. The CDR3 runs to 17 residues. Trimming removed 0 bases from V and 0 bases from J; junction bases left unmatched: 3. Per germline, CDR1 SGHNT and CDR2 YYREEE (reference sequence). The CDR3 loop is CASSLGRQGANTGELFF. CDR3 DNA sequence: TGTGCCAGCAGCTTGGGAAGACAGGGGGCGAACACCGGGGAGCTGTTTTTT.

V and J are TRBV19 and TRBJ2-7, with 9 bases identical to TRBD1. The CDR3 totals 15 residues. CDR1 is LNHDA and CDR2 is SQIVND in the germline V gene (reference sequence). Trimming removed 3 bases from V and 5 bases from J; junction bases left unmatched: 8. The CDR3 region is CASSIIGTGRDEQYF. CDR3 DNA sequence: TGTGCCAGTAGTATCATTGGGACAGGGAGGGACGAGCAGTACTTC.

The rearrangement uses TRBV4-3 and TRBJ1-2; tentatively, D is TRBD1 (6 bases). CDR3 size: 16 residues. The germline gives CDR1 LGHNA, CDR2 YSLEER. The V and J ends lost 4 bases and 2 bases respectively, with 17 bases between them. This CDR3 reads CASSPTTGTPNYGYTF. For the CDR3, the DNA is TGCGCCAGCAGCCCGACAACCGGGACACCGAACTATGGCTACACCTTC.

The CDR3 region has the DNA TGTGCCAGCAGCTTAGCGCGGGGAGGTTCCCCCAACTATGGCTACACCTTC. It is translated as CASSLARGGSPNYGYTF. The chain employs TRBV7-9 and TRBJ1-2; D gene uncertain. V gave up 0 bases and J gave up 2 bases, with 16 bases separating them. CDR1 is SEHNR and CDR2 is FQNEAQ in the germline V gene (reference sequence). CDR3 length: 17 residues. The full variable domain, in which reference TRBV7-9 and TRBJ1-2 provide the parts outside the CDR3, is DTGVSQNPRHKITKRGQNVTFRCDPISEHNRLYWYRQTLGQGPEFLTYFQNEAQLEKSRLLSDRFSAERPKGSFSTLEIQRTEQGDSAMYLCASSLARGGSPNYGYTFGSGTRLTVV.

The chain joins TRBV7-6 to TRBJ2-7, with 8 bases matching TRBD2. The CDR3 consists of 14 residues. With 5 bases clipped from V and 1 base from J, the junction kept 4 bases outside the gene matches. Germline V gene data show CDR1 as SGHVS and CDR2 as FNYEAQ. Here the CDR3 reads CASSPRGASYEQYF. CDR3 nucleotides: TGTGCCAGCAGCCCGCGGGGGGCGTCCTACGAGCAGTACTTC. Using reference TRBV7-6 and TRBJ2-7 for the parts outside the CDR3, the full variable domain is GAGVSQSPRYKVTKRGQDVALRCDPISGHVSLYWYRQALGQGPEFLTYFNYEAQQDKSGLPNDRFSAERPEGSISTLTIQRTEQRDSAMYRCASSPRGASYEQYFGPGTRLTVT.

The chain uses TRBV18 and TRBJ1-5; possibly TRBD1 for D (5 bases). Germline V gene data show CDR1 as KGHSH and CDR2 as LQKENI. V shed 3 bases and J shed 0 bases, with 9 bases lying between them. This CDR3 comprises 15 residues. The CDR3 DNA reads TGTGCCAGCTCACCCTTCGGGGGTAGCAATCAGCCCCAGCATTTT. Translation: CASSPFGGSNQPQHF.

The rearrangement uses TRBV13 and TRBJ1-6; TRBD1 is a possible D gene (6 bases). This CDR3 comprises 20 residues. Germline CDR1 reads PRHDT; CDR2 reads FYEKMQ (reference sequence). The V end was cut by 1 base, the J end by 0 bases, with 19 bases between. The CDR3 sequence: CASSLVTQQGTSSYNSPLHF. In DNA, the CDR3 is TGTGCCAGCAGCTTAGTAACCCAACAGGGCACGAGCTCCTATAATTCACCCCTCCACTTT.

This clone was recorded once. The rearrangement uses TRBV6-5 and TRBJ1-6, with 7 bases aligning to TRBD1. Trimming cost V 0 bases and J 5 bases; bases outside gene matches: 4. CDR1 is MNHEY, CDR2 SVGAGI, per germline. CDR3 size: 16 residues. CDR3 DNA: TGTGCCAGCAGTTACTCGATAACAGGGGATAATTCACCCCTCCACTTT. Translating gives CASSYSITGDNSPLHF.

V gene TRBV9 combines with J gene TRBJ2-1, with 7 positions matching TRBD2. The CDR3 contains 16 residues. The germline CDR1 and CDR2 sequences are SGDLS and YYNGEE. Losses at the gene ends were 0 bases for V and 8 bases for J; bases not matched to a gene: 11. The DNA of the CDR3 is TGTGCCAGCAGCGTAGGCAGCGGGGTGGCCACGGATGAGCAGTTCTTC. Translating gives CASSVGSGVATDEQFF.

J is TRBJ2-7 and V is TRBV5-4, with 8 bases identical to TRBD2. The germline V gene encodes CDR1 SGHNT and CDR2 YYREEE (reference sequence). The CDR3 has 15 amino acids. V lost 0 bases, J lost 4 bases, and 6 bases stayed unmatched. DNA for the CDR3: TGTGCCAGCAGCTTGGGTGTAGCGGGGAGTTACGAGCAGTACTTC. Protein sequence: CASSLGVAGSYEQYF.

The gene calls are TRBV10-3 and TRBJ2-7, with 7 bases aligning to TRBD1. J gave up 4 bases and V 5 bases, and 8 bases lay outside the gene matches. This CDR3 is 14 amino acids long. Germline CDR1 ENHRY, CDR2 SYGVKD. The CDR3 loop is CAISSLQGWYEQYF. CDR3 coding DNA: TGTGCCATCAGTTCCCTACAGGGGTGGTACGAGCAGTACTTC.

The rearrangement joins TRBV7-2 to TRBJ2-1; tentative D call: TRBD2 (5 bases). This CDR3 spans 14 amino acids. Trimming shortened V by 0 bases and J by 4 bases, and 7 bases separated the two germline ends. Germline V CDR1 and CDR2: SGHTA, FQGNSA. This chain's CDR3 is CASSLASGYNEQFF. In nucleotides, the CDR3 is TGTGCCAGCAGCTTAGCGTCGGGGTACAATGAGCAGTTCTTC.

The V and J genes are TRBV19 and TRBJ2-7; 11 bases fit TRBD1. Per germline, CDR1 LNHDA and CDR2 SQIVND (reference sequence). After removal of 4 bases from V and 7 bases from J, the junction contained 12 bases not matched to a gene. This CDR3 has 16 residues. The CDR3 reads CASSKLPGQGVWEQYF. The CDR3 nucleotides read TGTGCCAGTAGTAAGCTACCGGGACAGGGGGTTTGGGAGCAGTACTTC.

The chain has TRBV6-2 or TRBV6-3 and TRBJ1-1; tentatively, D is TRBD1 (5 bases). CDR1 is MNHEY and CDR2 is SVGEGT in the germline V gene. The ends were cut back, 4 bases at V and 1 base at J, with 10 bases in the middle. The length of the CDR3 is 14 residues. The CDR3 DNA reads as TGTGCCAGCAGTTCACTTGGGGCGAACACTGAAGCTTTCTTT. Amino acid sequence: CASSSLGANTEAFF.